The following is a T cell receptor (beta chain) sequence with its context. This clonotype was recorded at least ten times. This clone's antigen is unknown. No much larger clone is present one base from it, and per-base qualities are unavailable. The sample is drawn from a study of early T cells in non-severe SARS-CoV-2 infection (dated by TCRdb to the early 2020s). For the wider study: Because TCR sequencing relied on bulk RNA taken from unsorted whole blood, pairing of alpha and beta chains was not possible.

Library preparation was by 5' RACE. The sample was run on a NextSeq 500. To correct for sequencing error and PCR bias, the TCR library protocol tagged individual cDNA molecules with unique molecular identifiers. Both TCR alpha and beta chains were sequenced, and tight co-correlation was observed between alpha and beta sequence abundances in each sample. The study's own analysis went as follows. V gene, J gene and CDR3 annotation of TCR sequences was performed with Decombinator V4. Expanded TCRs were defined as changing significantly between any two time points under a Poisson model with p below 0.0001. Abundances of TCRs were expressed as counts per million after normalisation to the total number of TCRs sequenced in each sample. TRAV1-2 paired with TRAJ12, TRAJ20 or TRAJ33 defined MAIT TCRs, while TRAV10 paired with TRAJ18 defined iNKT TCRs. A search of VDJdb, accessed on 1 November 2021, was run for TCRs annotated to CMV, EBV and SARS-CoV-2, with TCRs annotated for multiple antigens excluded. The public sequencing data were trimmed at Q25 with fastp and processed into clonotypes with MiXCR by TCRdb, which kept only in-frame beta chains. Duplicate CDR3 protein sequences are folded into a single record with the most common DNA and genes. The V and J calls and clone size are TCRdb's, not the authors'. For this sample the table gives about 26,000 distinct CDR3 sequences, of which 3.5% to 4.5% were detected only once. Around 6% of the sample rests with the top ten.

Set within a cohort of healthcare workers in London, UK, this nested case-control study involved weekly PCR testing of nasopharyngeal swabs along with blood sampling. Between 23 and 31 March 2020, the week of the UK lockdown, healthcare workers were enrolled and then followed up weekly for as long as 16 weeks. The CDR3 measures 17 amino acids from cysteine to phenylalanine. Only the CDR3 DNA is retained, 51 bases long and in frame from the first base. From a lookup of the germline V gene, CDR1 and CDR2 are MNHEY and SVGEGT. Germline trimming: 4 bases from V, 4 bases from J; junction bases outside gene matches: 11. Results the study describes overall, beyond this receptor: VDJdb matching was skewed toward anti-spike CD8 responses, so virus-specific expansions were likely underestimated and private and CD4 specificities were missed.

This clonotype originated in an adult who was a healthcare worker with PCR-confirmed SARS-CoV-2 infection or an uninfected control (not recorded which). The sample comprised whole blood. The chain is encoded by TRBV6-2 or TRBV6-3 joined to TRBJ2-3, and 10 bases in between align with TRBD2. The CDR3 reads as follows: CASSSPFQLAGADTQYF. In nucleotide form, the sequence is TGTGCCAGCAGTTCCCCTTTCCAGCTAGCGGGGGCAGATACGCAGTATTTT.